This passage covers 25 T cell receptor beta chains from one sample sequenced in a study of blood T cell repertoires in COVID-19. Sequencing was performed with immunoSEQ multiplex PCR; in TCRdb, only in-frame clones are kept and a portion is missing. The repertoire holds about 94,000 clones, 75% to 85% seen once, with 19% in the top ten. The sample taken for sequencing was peripheral blood. The origin of the receptors is a human donor in a cohort sampled during active COVID-19.

This sequence joins TRBV12-3 or TRBV12-4 and TRBJ1-4; D is unresolved. Trimming removed 7 bases from V and 8 bases from J, with 14 bases in between. The CDR3 runs 13 residues. The CDR3 spells CASKPGMKEKLFF. For the CDR3, the DNA is TGTGCCAGCAAACCGGGGATGAAAGAAAAACTGTTTTTT.

This clone is a singleton in its sample. This chain links TRBV27 with TRBJ2-7; 9 nucleotides agree with TRBD2. This CDR3 is built from 16 residues. The V and J ends lost 7 bases and 4 bases, in that order; junction bases with no gene match: 14. CDR1 MNHEY and CDR2 SMNVEV come from the germline V gene (reference sequence). CDR3 sequence (DNA): TGTGCCAGCAAGGCGGTAGCGGGAGTGCTGGCGTACGAGCAGTACTTC. Its protein is CASKAVAGVLAYEQYF.

The J gene is TRBJ2-3, the V gene TRBV7-9; tentatively, D is TRBD2 (6 bases). The CDR3 contains 16 residues. CDR1 and CDR2 (germline): SEHNR, FQNEAQ (reference sequence). V was shortened by 1 base and J by 3 bases, with 14 bases between the two germline ends. The CDR3 nucleotides read TGTGCCAGCAGCTTAGTCGCGGGGAGGACGACAGATACGCAGTATTTT. This encodes CASSLVAGRTTDTQYF.

This chain uses TRBV11-2 with TRBJ1-1; TRBD1 might be the D (6 bases). Germline values: CDR1 SGHAT, CDR2 FQNNGV. This CDR3 spans 14 amino acids. The V end was cut by 5 bases, the J end by 0 bases, with 10 bases between. The CDR3 DNA follows: TGTGCCAGCAGCCCCGGACAGATGAACACTGAAGCTTTCTTT. It is translated as CASSPGQMNTEAFF.

The V gene is TRBV28, the J gene TRBJ2-5, with D perhaps matching TRBD2 (6 bases). V gave up 6 bases and J gave up 1 base, with 15 bases separating them. The V gene's germline CDR1 is MDHEN and CDR2 SYDVKM. The CDR3 covers 15 residues. This CDR3 reads CASSHGGETQETQYF. As DNA, the CDR3 is TGTGCCAGCAGCCACGGCGGGGAAACCCAAGAGACCCAGTACTTC.

This clone was seen ten or more times. The chain joins TRBV28 to TRBJ1-5, with D possibly TRBD1 on 5 matching bases. The germline V and J ends were trimmed by 5 bases and 3 bases, with 11 bases remaining between them. The CDR3 spans 14 residues. Germline loops: CDR1 MDHEN, CDR2 SYDVKM. CDR3 amino acids: CASSDRLNNQPQHF. CDR3 nucleotide sequence: TGTGCCAGCAGTGACAGACTCAACAATCAGCCCCAGCATTTT.

The chain is built from TRBV11-1 and TRBJ1-1; D might be TRBD1 (5 bases). CDR3 length: 15 residues. Per germline, CDR1 SGHAT and CDR2 FQDESV (reference sequence). V was trimmed by 1 base and J by 1 base, leaving 10 bases between them. The CDR3 loop reads CASSLERTRNTEAFF. The CDR3 DNA follows: TGTGCCAGCAGCTTAGAACGGACACGGAACACTGAAGCTTTCTTT.

V gene TRBV27 combines with J gene TRBJ2-6; TRBD2 agrees at 8 bases. The J segment lost 4 bases and the V segment lost 7 bases, leaving 6 bases of the junction unmatched. The CDR3 contains 15 residues. From germline, CDR1 is MNHEY and CDR2 SMNVEV (reference sequence). Written as DNA, the CDR3 is TGTGCCAGCAACCGGGGGGGGCCGGGGGCCAACGTCCTGACTTTC. This codes for CASNRGGPGANVLTF.

V is TRBV5-1 and J is TRBJ2-3, with no clear D. This CDR3 spans 12 amino acids. The germline gives CDR1 SGHRS, CDR2 YFSETQ. Trimming pared 0 bases from V and 4 bases from J, leaving 3 bases between. CDR3 loop: CASSLGADTQYF. CDR3 DNA: TGCGCCAGCAGCTTGGGAGCAGATACGCAGTATTTT.

The chain has TRBV6-5 and TRBJ1-5; 7 bases match TRBD1. This CDR3 is 15 amino acids long. The germline V gene has CDR1 MNHEY and CDR2 SVGAGI. The V and J ends lost 0 bases and 7 bases, in that order; junction bases with no gene match: 6. As DNA, the CDR3 is TGTGCCAGCAGTTACTCCGACAGGGCGGGACAGCCCCAGCATTTT. This encodes CASSYSDRAGQPQHF.

The genes are TRBV18 and TRBJ2-7; 8 bases align to TRBD1. The junction had 4 bases not matched to a gene; V was cut back by 3 bases and J by 0 bases. The germline V gene encodes CDR1 KGHSH and CDR2 LQKENI. There are 15 residues in the CDR3. As DNA, the CDR3 is TGTGCCAGCTCACCGCGACAGGGGAGCTCCTACGAGCAGTACTTC. It is translated as CASSPRQGSSYEQYF.

This chain joins TRBV7-2 and TRBJ2-7; TRBD1 matches 7 bases. The germline CDR1 and CDR2 sequences are SGHTA and FQGNSA. V gave up 5 bases and J gave up 7 bases; unmatched junction bases: 14. The CDR3 is 15 residues long. As DNA, the CDR3 is TGTGCCAGCAGCATGGAGCCGACAGGGTCTAGAGAGCAGTACTTC. Encoded protein: CASSMEPTGSREQYF.

The V call is TRBV2, the J call TRBJ1-5; 9 bases map to TRBD1. The CDR3 is made up of 14 amino acids. CDR1 is SNHLY, CDR2 FYNNEI, per germline. Trimming took 5 bases from V and 6 from J; bases not matched to a gene: 5. CDR3 sequence reads: CASSPGQGSQPQHF. The CDR3 bases are TGTGCCAGCAGTCCGGGACAGGGATCTCAGCCCCAGCATTTT.

The chain is built from TRBV28 and TRBJ1-4; 7 nucleotides align to TRBD1. CDR3 length equals 15 residues. Germline trimming cut 5 bases from V and 5 bases from J; bases unmatched to any gene: 8. CDR1 is MDHEN and CDR2 is SYDVKM in the germline V gene. In DNA, the CDR3 is TGTGCCAGCAGTACCCCGACAGGGATCAATGAAAAACTGTTTTTT. Translation: CASSTPTGINEKLFF. The full variable domain, its missing parts supplied by reference TRBV28 and TRBJ1-4, is DVKVTQSSRYLVKRTGEKVFLECVQDMDHENMFWYRQDPGLGLRLIYFSYDVKMKEKGDIPEGYSVSREKKERFSLILESASTNQTSMYLCASSTPTGINEKLFFGSGTQLSVL.

This clone was seen a single time. The chain links TRBV7-9 to TRBJ1-5; no clear D. CDR3 length: 12 residues. V shed 5 bases and J shed 15 bases, with 17 bases lying between them. Germline assignment: CDR1 SEHNR and CDR2 FQNEAQ (reference sequence). CDR3 nucleotides: TGTGCCAGCAGCCGCGACGACCGGGAGGCGCATTTT. Translated: CASSRDDREAHF.

The chain is built from TRBV5-1 and TRBJ1-1; 7 bases align to TRBD1. Unmatched junction bases numbered 14, after V lost 2 bases and J lost 1 base. The CDR3 runs to 18 residues. CDR1 and CDR2 from the germline V gene are SGHRS and YFSETQ. CDR3 nucleotide sequence: TGCGCCAGCAGCTTAAGACAGGGTTCTAGCCTACAGAACACTGAAGCTTTCTTT. It codes for CASSLRQGSSLQNTEAFF.

The chain has TRBV5-4 and TRBJ2-6; D is perhaps TRBD2 (6 bases). The CDR3 is 18 amino acids. Trimming shortened V by 4 bases and J by 0 bases, and 17 bases separated the two germline ends. Germline V gives CDR1 SGHNT, CDR2 YYREEE (reference sequence). This CDR3 is CASSGWERVYSGANVLTF. The CDR3 DNA reads TGTGCCAGCAGCGGGTGGGAGCGGGTATACTCTGGGGCCAACGTCCTGACTTTC. The entire variable domain, with the rest obtained from reference TRBV5-4 and TRBJ2-6, is as follows: ETGVTQSPTHLIKTRGQQVTLRCSSQSGHNTVSWYQQALGQGPQFIFQYYREEENGRGNFPPRFSGLQFPNYSSELNVNALELDDSALYLCASSGWERVYSGANVLTFGAGSRLTVL.

This clone was seen a single time. V usage is TRBV21-1 and J usage is TRBJ1-5. TRBV21-1 is termed a pseudogene. The CDR3 runs to 15 residues. The CDR3 is CASSNFGGTYQPQHF. The CDR3 nucleotides are TGTGCCAGCAGCAATTTTGGAGGGACCTATCAGCCCCAGCATTTT.

The chain has TRBV18 and TRBJ2-7; D unresolved. The germline V gene encodes CDR1 KGHSH and CDR2 LQKENI. There are 14 residues in the CDR3. V was cut by 2 bases and J by 3 bases, with 11 bases left in between. CDR3 amino acids: CASSPGQAYYEQYF. Here the CDR3 DNA reads TGTGCCAGCTCACCAGGGCAGGCATACTACGAGCAGTACTTC.

The V gene is TRBV3-1 (or the pseudogene TRBV3-2), the J gene TRBJ2-5; 8 nucleotides line up with TRBD1. CDR1 LGHDT and CDR2 YNNKEL come from the germline V gene (reference sequence). J gave up 5 bases and V 8 bases, and 13 bases lay outside the gene matches. The length of the CDR3 is 15 residues. CDR3 sequence (DNA): TGTGCCAGCGGTTCCGCAGGGGGCGTAGGGGAGACCCAGTACTTC. It yields the protein CASGSAGGVGETQYF.

This rearrangement joins TRBV7-2 to TRBJ1-1, with 8 bases fitting TRBD1. CDR3 size: 15 residues. After removal of 5 bases from V and 0 bases from J, the junction contained 5 bases not matched to a gene. Germline V gene sequence: CDR1 SGHTA, CDR2 FQGNSA. The CDR3 bases are TGTGCCAGCAGCCTAAGGACAGGGATGAACACTGAAGCTTTCTTT. It yields the protein CASSLRTGMNTEAFF.

V is TRBV19 and J is TRBJ2-3, with D perhaps matching TRBD2 (6 bases). Trimming shortened V by 7 bases and J by 2 bases, and 13 bases separated the two germline ends. The CDR3 sequence is 14 residues long. CDR1 and CDR2 from the germline V gene are LNHDA and SQIVND (reference sequence). This CDR3 reads CASTSAGFTDTQYF. The CDR3 DNA is TGTGCCAGTACCTCCGCGGGGTTCACAGATACGCAGTATTTT.

The rearrangement uses TRBV3-1 (or the pseudogene TRBV3-2) and TRBJ2-3; TRBD1 aligns across 9 bases. The CDR3 has 15 amino acids. V shed 0 bases and J 5 bases; nucleotides not matched to a gene: 3. Per the germline V gene, CDR1 is LGHDT and CDR2 is YNNKEL (reference sequence). The CDR3 DNA follows: TGTGCCAGCAGCCAAGAACTGACAGGGGGAGATACGCAGTATTTT. This sequence encodes CASSQELTGGDTQYF.

The chain employs TRBV5-1 and TRBJ1-2, with D possibly TRBD1 on 5 matching bases. The germline V gene has CDR1 SGHRS and CDR2 YFSETQ. Between the trimmed V and J ends, which lost 3 bases and 8 bases, there was a span of 20 bases. The CDR3 runs 15 residues. Here the CDR3 reads CASSSGLAGGEGYTF. The DNA for the CDR3 is TGCGCCAGCAGCTCGGGACTCGCCGGAGGGGAGGGCTACACCTTC.

This clone occurred a few times. The chain has TRBV7-8 and TRBJ2-1, with D perhaps matching TRBD1 (6 bases). There are 15 residues in the CDR3. Germline V gene lookup returns CDR1 SGHVS and CDR2 FQNEAQ. The V end was cut by 3 bases, the J end by 4 bases, with 13 bases between. The CDR3 DNA sequence: TGTGCCAGCAGCTTTTCGCCGGGACATTACAATGAGCAGTTCTTC. Translation gives CASSFSPGHYNEQFF.